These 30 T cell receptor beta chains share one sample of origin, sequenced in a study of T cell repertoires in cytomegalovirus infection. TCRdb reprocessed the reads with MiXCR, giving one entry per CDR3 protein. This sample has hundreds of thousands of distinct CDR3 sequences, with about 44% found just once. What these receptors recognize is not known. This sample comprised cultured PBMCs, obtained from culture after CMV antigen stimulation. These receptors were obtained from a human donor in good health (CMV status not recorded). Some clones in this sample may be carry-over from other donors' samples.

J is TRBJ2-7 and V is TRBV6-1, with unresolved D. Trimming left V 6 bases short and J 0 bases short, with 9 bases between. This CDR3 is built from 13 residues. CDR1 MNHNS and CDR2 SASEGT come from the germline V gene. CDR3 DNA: TGTGCCAGCAGGCTGGGAATCTCCTACGAGCAGTACTTC. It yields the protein CASRLGISYEQYF.

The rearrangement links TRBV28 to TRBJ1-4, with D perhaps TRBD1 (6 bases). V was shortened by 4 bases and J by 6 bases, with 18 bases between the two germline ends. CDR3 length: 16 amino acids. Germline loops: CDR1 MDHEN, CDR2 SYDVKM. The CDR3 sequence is CASSSAGGALYEKLFF. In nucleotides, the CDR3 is TGTGCCAGCAGTTCCGCCGGGGGGGCGCTGTATGAAAAACTGTTTTTT.

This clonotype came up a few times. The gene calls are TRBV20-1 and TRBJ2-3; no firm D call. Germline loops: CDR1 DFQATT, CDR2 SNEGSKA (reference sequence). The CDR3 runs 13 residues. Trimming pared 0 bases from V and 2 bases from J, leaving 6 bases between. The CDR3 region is CSARDSVTDTQYF. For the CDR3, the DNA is TGCAGTGCTAGAGATTCCGTCACAGATACGCAGTATTTT.

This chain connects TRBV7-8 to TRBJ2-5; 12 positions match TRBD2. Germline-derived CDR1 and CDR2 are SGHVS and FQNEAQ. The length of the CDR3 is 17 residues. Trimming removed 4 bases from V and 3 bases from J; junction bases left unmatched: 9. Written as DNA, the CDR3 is TGTGCCAGCAGCTCCCTCAGGGCTAGCGGGAGGGAAGAGACCCAGTACTTC. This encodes CASSSLRASGREETQYF.

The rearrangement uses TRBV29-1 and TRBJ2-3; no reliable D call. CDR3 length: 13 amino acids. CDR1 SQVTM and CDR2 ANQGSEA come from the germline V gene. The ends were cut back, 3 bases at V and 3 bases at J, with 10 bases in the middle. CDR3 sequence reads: CSVDNTVTDTQYF. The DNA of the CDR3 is TGCAGCGTTGATAATACGGTAACAGATACGCAGTATTTT.

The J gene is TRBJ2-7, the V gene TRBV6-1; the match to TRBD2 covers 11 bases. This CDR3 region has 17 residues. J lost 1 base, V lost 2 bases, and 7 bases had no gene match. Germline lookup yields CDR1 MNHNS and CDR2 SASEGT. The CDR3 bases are TGTGCCAGCAGTGAAAGATTGGGGACTAGCGGTTCCTACGAGCAGTACTTC. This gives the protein CASSERLGTSGSYEQYF.

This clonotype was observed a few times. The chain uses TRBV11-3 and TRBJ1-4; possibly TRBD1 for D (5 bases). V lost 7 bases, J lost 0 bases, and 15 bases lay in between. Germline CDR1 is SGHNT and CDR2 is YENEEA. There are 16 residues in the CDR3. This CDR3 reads CASTSLKQATNEKLFF. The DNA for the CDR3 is TGTGCCAGCACCTCCCTTAAACAGGCAACTAATGAAAAACTGTTTTTT. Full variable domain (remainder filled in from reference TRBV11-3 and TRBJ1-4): EAGVVQSPRYKIIEKKQPVAFWCNPISGHNTLYWYLQNLGQGPELLIRYENEEAVDDSQLPKDRFSAERLKGVDSTLKIQPAELGDSAVYLCASTSLKQATNEKLFFGSGTQLSVL.

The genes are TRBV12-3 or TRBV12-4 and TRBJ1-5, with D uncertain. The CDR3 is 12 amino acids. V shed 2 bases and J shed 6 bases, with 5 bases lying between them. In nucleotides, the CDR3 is TGTGCCAGCAGTTTATTACGTCAGCCCCAGCATTTT. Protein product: CASSLLRQPQHF.

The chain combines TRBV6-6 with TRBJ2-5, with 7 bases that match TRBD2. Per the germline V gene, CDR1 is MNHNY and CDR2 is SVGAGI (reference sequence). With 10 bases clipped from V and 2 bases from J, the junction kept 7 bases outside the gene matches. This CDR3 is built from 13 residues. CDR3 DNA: TGTGCCACACTTCTAGCGGTTCAAGAGACCCAGTACTTC. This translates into CATLLAVQETQYF.

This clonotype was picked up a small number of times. DNA of the CDR3: TGTGCCAGCAGTTACTCCCCCCGAACAGGCCTTTCCTACGAGCAGTACTTC. It codes for CASSYSPRTGLSYEQYF. The chain uses TRBV6-6 and TRBJ2-7; possible D gene TRBD1, 5 bases. The ends were cut back, 0 bases at V and 1 base at J, with 16 bases in the middle. The CDR3 length is 17 residues. Germline V lookup: CDR1 MNHNY, CDR2 SVGAGI (reference sequence).

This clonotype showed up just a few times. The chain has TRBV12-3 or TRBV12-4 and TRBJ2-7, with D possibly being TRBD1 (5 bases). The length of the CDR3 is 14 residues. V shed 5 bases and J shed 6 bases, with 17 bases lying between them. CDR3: CASSPDLPTGEQYF. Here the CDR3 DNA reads TGTGCCAGCAGTCCGGACCTCCCTACAGGCGAGCAGTACTTC.

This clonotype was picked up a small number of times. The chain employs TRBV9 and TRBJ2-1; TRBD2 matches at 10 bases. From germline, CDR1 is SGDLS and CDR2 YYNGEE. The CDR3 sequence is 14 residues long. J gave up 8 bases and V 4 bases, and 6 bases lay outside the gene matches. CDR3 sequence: CASSQSGRGDEQFF. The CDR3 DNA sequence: TGTGCCAGCAGCCAGAGCGGGAGGGGCGATGAGCAGTTCTTC.

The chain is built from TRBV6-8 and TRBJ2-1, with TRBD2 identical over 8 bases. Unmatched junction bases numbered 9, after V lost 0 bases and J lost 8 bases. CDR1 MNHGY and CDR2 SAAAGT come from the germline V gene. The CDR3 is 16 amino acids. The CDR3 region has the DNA TGTGCCAGCAGTTACTCGAGGCTAGCGGGCCCAGATGAGCAGTTCTTC. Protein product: CASSYSRLAGPDEQFF.

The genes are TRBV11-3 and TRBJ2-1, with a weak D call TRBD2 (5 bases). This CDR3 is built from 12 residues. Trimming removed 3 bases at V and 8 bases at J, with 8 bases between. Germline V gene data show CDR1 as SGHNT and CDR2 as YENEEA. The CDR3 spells CASSFGRDEQFF. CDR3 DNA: TGTGCCAGCAGCTTCGGGCGGGATGAGCAGTTCTTC.

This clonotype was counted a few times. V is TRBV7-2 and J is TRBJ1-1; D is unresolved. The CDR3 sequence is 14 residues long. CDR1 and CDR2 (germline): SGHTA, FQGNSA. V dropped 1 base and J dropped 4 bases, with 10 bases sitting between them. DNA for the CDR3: TGTGCCAGCAGCTTAGTCGTGCCGGCCACTGAAGCTTTCTTT. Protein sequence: CASSLVVPATEAFF.

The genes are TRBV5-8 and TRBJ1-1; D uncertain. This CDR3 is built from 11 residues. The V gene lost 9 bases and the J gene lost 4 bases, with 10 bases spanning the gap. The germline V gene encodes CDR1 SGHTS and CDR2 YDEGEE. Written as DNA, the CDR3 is TGTGCCACCGGTCGGGGCACTGAAGCTTTCTTT. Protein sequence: CATGRGTEAFF.

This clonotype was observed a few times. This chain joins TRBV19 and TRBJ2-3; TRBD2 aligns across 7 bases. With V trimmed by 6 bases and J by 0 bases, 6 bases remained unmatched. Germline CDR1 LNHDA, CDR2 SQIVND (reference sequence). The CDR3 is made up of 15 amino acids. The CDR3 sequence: CASRGRDPSTDTQYF. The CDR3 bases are TGTGCCAGTAGGGGGAGGGACCCCAGCACAGATACGCAGTATTTT.

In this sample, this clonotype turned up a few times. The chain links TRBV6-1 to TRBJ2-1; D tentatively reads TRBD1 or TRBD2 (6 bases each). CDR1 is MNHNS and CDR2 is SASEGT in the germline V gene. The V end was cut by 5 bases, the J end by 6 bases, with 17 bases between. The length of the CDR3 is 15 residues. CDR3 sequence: CASSYGPRGGNEQFF. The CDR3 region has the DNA TGTGCCAGCAGTTACGGCCCCAGGGGAGGCAATGAGCAGTTCTTC.

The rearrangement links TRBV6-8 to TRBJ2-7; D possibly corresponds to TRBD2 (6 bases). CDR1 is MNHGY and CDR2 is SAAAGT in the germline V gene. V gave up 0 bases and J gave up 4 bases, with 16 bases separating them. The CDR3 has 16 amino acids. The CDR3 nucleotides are TGTGCCAGCAGTTACTCGGTTGGAGGGTATGGGTACGAGCAGTACTTC. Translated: CASSYSVGGYGYEQYF.

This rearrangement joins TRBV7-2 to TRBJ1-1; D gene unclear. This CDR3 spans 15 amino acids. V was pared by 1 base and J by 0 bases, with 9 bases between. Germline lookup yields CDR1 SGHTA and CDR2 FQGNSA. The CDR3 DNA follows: TGTGCCAGCAGCTTAGATCCGGGCATGAACACTGAAGCTTTCTTT. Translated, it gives CASSLDPGMNTEAFF.

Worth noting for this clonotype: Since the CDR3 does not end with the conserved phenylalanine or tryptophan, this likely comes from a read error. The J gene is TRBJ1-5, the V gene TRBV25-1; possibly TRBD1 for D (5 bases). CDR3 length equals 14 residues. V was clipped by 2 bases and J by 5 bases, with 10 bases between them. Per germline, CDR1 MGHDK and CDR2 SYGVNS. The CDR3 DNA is TGTGCCAGCAGTGAACCAGGGTTTCATCAGCCCCAGCATGTT. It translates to CASSEPGFHQPQHV.

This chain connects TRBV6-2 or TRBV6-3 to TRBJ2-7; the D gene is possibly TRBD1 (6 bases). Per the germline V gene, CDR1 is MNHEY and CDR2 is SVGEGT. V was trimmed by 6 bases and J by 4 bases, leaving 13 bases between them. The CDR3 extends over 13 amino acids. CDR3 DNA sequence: TGTGCCAGCAGCCAAACCACAGGGTACGAGCAGTACTTC. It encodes CASSQTTGYEQYF.

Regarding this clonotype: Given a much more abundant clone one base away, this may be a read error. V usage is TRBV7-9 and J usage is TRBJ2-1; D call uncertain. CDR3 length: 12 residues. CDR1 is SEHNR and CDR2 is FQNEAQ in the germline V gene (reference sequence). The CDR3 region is CSSSLAGNEQFF. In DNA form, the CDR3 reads TGTTCCAGCAGCTTAGCTGGGAATGAGCAGTTCTTC.

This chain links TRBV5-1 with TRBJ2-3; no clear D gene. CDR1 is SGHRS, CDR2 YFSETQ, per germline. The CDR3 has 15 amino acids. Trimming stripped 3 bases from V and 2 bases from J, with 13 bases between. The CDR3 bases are TGCGCCAGCAGCTCCTCTCGACTCCACACAGATACGCAGTATTTT. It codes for CASSSSRLHTDTQYF. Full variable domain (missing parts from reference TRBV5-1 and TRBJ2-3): KAGVTQTPRYLIKTRGQQVTLSCSPISGHRSVSWYQQTPGQGLQFLFEYFSETQRNKGNFPGRFSGRQFSNSRSEMNVSTLELGDSALYLCASSSSRLHTDTQYFGPGTRLTVL.

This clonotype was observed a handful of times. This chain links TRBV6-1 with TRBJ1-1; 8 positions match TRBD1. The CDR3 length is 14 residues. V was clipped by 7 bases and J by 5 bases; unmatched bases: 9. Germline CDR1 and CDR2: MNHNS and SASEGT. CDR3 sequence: CASKMDRAVTEAFF. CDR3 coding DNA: TGTGCCAGCAAAATGGACAGGGCGGTTACTGAAGCTTTCTTT.

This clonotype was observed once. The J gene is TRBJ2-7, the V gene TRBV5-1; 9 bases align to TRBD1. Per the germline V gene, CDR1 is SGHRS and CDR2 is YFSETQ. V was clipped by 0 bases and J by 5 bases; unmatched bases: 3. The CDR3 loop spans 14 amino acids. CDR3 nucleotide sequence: TGCGCCAGCAGCTTGGAACAGGGGGCGGACGAGCAGTACTTC. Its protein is CASSLEQGADEQYF.

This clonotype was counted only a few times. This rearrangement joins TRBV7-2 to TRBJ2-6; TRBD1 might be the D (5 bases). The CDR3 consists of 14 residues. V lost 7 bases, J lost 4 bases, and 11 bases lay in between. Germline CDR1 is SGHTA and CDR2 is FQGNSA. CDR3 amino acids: CASTLGAGANVLTF. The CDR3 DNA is TGTGCCAGCACCCTTGGGGCGGGGGCCAACGTCCTGACTTTC.

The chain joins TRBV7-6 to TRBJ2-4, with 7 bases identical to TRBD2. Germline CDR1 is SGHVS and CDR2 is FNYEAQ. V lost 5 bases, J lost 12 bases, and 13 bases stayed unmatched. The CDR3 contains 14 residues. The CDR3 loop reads CASSPTSGGTGQYF. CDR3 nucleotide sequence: TGTGCCAGCAGCCCCACCTCGGGGGGAACCGGTCAGTACTTC. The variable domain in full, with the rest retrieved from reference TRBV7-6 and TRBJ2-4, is GAGVSQSPRYKVTKRGQDVALRCDPISGHVSLYWYRQALGQGPEFLTYFNYEAQQDKSGLPNDRFSAERPEGSISTLTIQRTEQRDSAMYRCASSPTSGGTGQYFGAGTRLSVL.

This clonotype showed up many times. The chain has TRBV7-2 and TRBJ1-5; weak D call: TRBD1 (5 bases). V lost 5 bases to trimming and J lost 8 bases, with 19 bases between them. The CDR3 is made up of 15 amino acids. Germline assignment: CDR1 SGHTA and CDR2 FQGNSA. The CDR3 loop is CASSPDGGGGKPQHF. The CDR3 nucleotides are TGTGCCAGCAGCCCGGATGGGGGGGGGGGAAAGCCCCAGCATTTT.

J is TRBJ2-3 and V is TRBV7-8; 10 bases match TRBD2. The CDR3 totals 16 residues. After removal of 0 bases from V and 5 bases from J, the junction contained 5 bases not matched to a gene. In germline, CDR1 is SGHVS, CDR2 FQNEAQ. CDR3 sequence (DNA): TGTGCCAGCAGCTTAGCGAGCGGGGGGGGGGAAGATACGCAGTATTTT. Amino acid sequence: CASSLASGGGEDTQYF.